A single sample is the source of the 6 T cell receptor beta chains below, sequenced in a study of blood T cell repertoires in COVID-19. TCRdb keeps only in-frame clones here, not all; method: immunoSEQ multiplex PCR. Among about 270,000 clones listed, approximately 86% were seen once. The material sequenced was peripheral blood. The receptors were sampled from a man aged 40-49 years with active or convalescent COVID-19.

The CDR3 sequence is CASSGQGAYEQYF. The DNA for the CDR3 is TGTGCCAGCAGCGGACAGGGCGCCTACGAGCAGTACTTC. This chain connects TRBV5-6 to TRBJ2-7, with 8 bases lining up with TRBD1. This CDR3 region has 13 residues. V was clipped by 4 bases and J by 2 bases; unmatched bases: 2. The V gene's germline CDR1 is SGHDT and CDR2 YYEEEE.

The CDR3 loop reads CASRPGQLGDTQYF. The CDR3 DNA is TGCGCCAGTCGGCCGGGACAGCTGGGAGATACGCAGTATTTT. This sequence joins TRBV5-1 and TRBJ2-3, with 7 nucleotides matching TRBD1. Losses at the gene ends were 8 bases for V and 5 bases for J; bases not matched to a gene: 11. Germline loops: CDR1 SGHRS, CDR2 YFSETQ. This CDR3 has 14 amino acids.

The rearrangement uses TRBV10-1 and TRBJ2-4; D might be TRBD2 (7 bases). The germline CDR1 and CDR2 sequences are WNHNN and SYGVQD (reference sequence). This CDR3 region has 14 residues. V was trimmed by 3 bases and J by 5 bases, leaving 11 bases between them. The CDR3 DNA sequence: TGCGCCAGCAGTGAAGGCGGGGGCCAAAACATTCAGTACTTC. The encoded protein is CASSEGGGQNIQYF.

The rearrangement uses TRBV19 and TRBJ2-3; TRBD2 matches 7 bases. V was pared by 3 bases and J by 2 bases, with 17 bases of the junction left unmatched. The germline V gene encodes CDR1 LNHDA and CDR2 SQIVND (reference sequence). The CDR3 has 19 amino acids. CDR3: CASSMQGRSGVYLTDTQYF. In nucleotides, the CDR3 is TGTGCCAGTAGTATGCAAGGAAGGAGCGGGGTTTATCTCACAGATACGCAGTATTTT.

The chain is built from TRBV10-2 and TRBJ2-7; a possible D gene is TRBD1 (6 bases). In germline, CDR1 is WSHSY, CDR2 SAAADI. Deletions cut 10 bases from V and 5 bases from J, with 9 bases between. The CDR3 loop spans 10 amino acids. CDR3 sequence reads: CATEGDEQYF. For the CDR3, the DNA is TGCGCCACCGAGGGGGACGAGCAGTACTTC.

The gene calls are TRBV9 and TRBJ2-7, with 9 nucleotides matching TRBD1. J lost 6 bases, V lost 0 bases, and 10 bases had no gene match. The CDR3 length is 16 residues. The germline V gene has CDR1 SGDLS and CDR2 YYNGEE. The CDR3 here is CASSVGGTGQGREQYF. Written as DNA, the CDR3 is TGTGCCAGCAGCGTAGGGGGGACAGGGCAGGGGCGCGAGCAGTACTTC.